The entry that follows covers one T cell receptor beta chain sequence. Antigen: not known. The sample is drawn from a study of vaccination and CD4 T cells after COVID-19. Across the study: The convalescent group had six males, four females, seven Caucasians, two Asians, one multiracial.

CDR3 length: 16 residues. CDR1 SGHTA and CDR2 FQGTGA come from the germline V gene. V shed 4 bases and J shed 7 bases, with 20 bases lying between them. Treatment of the sample: roughly nine-day PBMC culture with coronavirus spike peptide pools or control peptides (ViraFEST assay). Sequenced with the Oncomine TCR Beta short-read assay was DNA taken from cultured CD4+ T cells. TCRdb ran MiXCR on the PCR reads and lists one entry per CDR3 protein. The data show about 10,000 distinct CDR3 sequences, around 50% seen once. The TCR comes from a human donor who had recovered from COVID-19. Sequencing was carried out using CD4+ T cells from blood, cultured in vitro. The rearrangement uses TRBV7-3 and TRBJ2-1; D unclear. CDR3 residues: CASSSNSPVLGNEQFF. The CDR3 DNA sequence: TGTGCCAGCAGCTCGAACTCACCGGTCCTGGGAAATGAGCAGTTCTTC.